This TCR beta chain was sequenced during a study of early stage breast cancer tumors (dated by TCRdb to 2017 to 2019). At the level of the whole study: Of the 15 or so invasive breast tumors, more than 9 were found to be estrogen receptor-positive, progesterone receptor-positive and HER2-negative. On average, each sample got around 10-fold read coverage. The samples as a whole yielded under 3,500,000 detected templates, corresponding to roughly 1 million unique clonotypes. Of the approximately 12 ER+/PR+/HER2- tumors, eight were classified as invasive ductal carcinomas and four as invasive lobular carcinomas.

The study profiled bulk TCR beta-chain repertoires in matched peripheral blood, tumor and adjacent normal breast tissue taken from some 17 patients with early-stage breast cancer. Before surgery, about 4.5-11 mL of whole blood was collected into EDTA tubes and then processed within 2 hours. Peripheral blood mononuclear cells were isolated by Ficoll-Paque centrifugation in SepMate-50 tubes. For storage in liquid nitrogen, PBMCs were cryopreserved as aliquots of about 1.7 to 4.5 million cells in about 90% FBS with 10% DMSO. Genomic DNA was extracted with the Qiagen AllPrep DNA/RNA Mini kit. Notes on this clone: Its target antigen remains unknown. No base-level quality is on record; no much larger clone is a single base apart.

V trim: 6 bases; J trim: 1 base; unmatched bases: 3. Spanning cysteine to phenylalanine, the CDR3 consists of 15 amino acids. This entry keeps only the CDR3 DNA: 45 bases, framed from base 1. CDR1 and CDR2 are read off the germline V gene as SGHAT and FQNNGV. The paper as a whole reports these results and caveats: Greater similarity was observed between blood and normal breast repertoires than between blood and tumor repertoires, and tumor was distinguished from normal in about 85% of the 16 patients when each tissue was compared with blood. Approximately 2.4-fold higher T cell density and higher clonality were observed in tumors than in adjacent normal breast tissue. The small cohort size prevented analysis by tumor subtype. Enriched TCRB sequences shared across patients were found to be mostly commonly generated sequences that were unlikely to play an important role in the tumor microenvironment. Sequencing bulk genomic DNA from unsorted cells could not capture chain pairing or functional markers like CD4, CD8 and FOXP3.

Every sample was amplified as two independent genomic DNA replicates, using approximately 550 ng for blood and roughly 1.4 ug for tumor or normal breast. Following the manufacturer's instructions, the ImmunoSeq Intro kit was used to carry out TCRB sequencing on genomic DNA. Multiplex PCR ran roughly 34 cycles with proprietary primers and spike-in control sequences for absolute quantification. Single-end 150-bp reads were used to sequence an 87-bp fragment spanning the CDR3 and the flanking V and J genes. Seven samples, with two replicates for each sample, were multiplexed per lane of an Illumina MiSeq using version 3.0 chemistry. In the source study's methods: The vendor's proprietary pipeline processed the raw data and merged both replicates into a single result for each sample. A clonotype was defined as productive rearrangements that share the same V-gene family, CDR3 amino acid sequence and J-gene segment. Clonality was calculated as 1 minus the normalized Shannon entropy (Pielou evenness) of TCRB abundances. T cell density was estimated as total templates divided by the number of input cells, with the number of input cells inferred from the DNA input amount. Recon, run with its default parameters, was used to estimate overall repertoire diversity and clonality. Clonotypes with over 0.1% abundance in tumor and at least 32-fold higher abundance in tumor than in normal breast were defined as tumor-enriched. What TCRdb holds here is the immuneACCESS table cut down to in-frame rearrangements. Part of the clones is not present; checked against another copy, under half of the missing clones reflect an unresolved V gene, and the others are unexplained. Clonal size and the V and J genes are those of that table, whereas D and trimming came from the DNA. This sample gives approximately 70,000 clones in total; 65% to 85% of them show up just once. The top ten clonotypes cover approximately 4.8% of the sample.

The sequence came from a person aged 40 to 50 with breast cancer. Sequences were obtained from blood. The V and J genes are TRBV11-2 and TRBJ2-2, with TRBD1 matching 9 junction bases. The DNA is TGTGCCAGCAGGCCGGGACAGGGGAACACCGGGGAGCTGTTTTTT. Translated, this gives CASRPGQGNTGELFF.